This T cell receptor beta chain stems from a study of blood T cell repertoires in COVID-19. The wider study: There were acute and convalescent COVID-19 samples, and they came from the United States, Italy and Spain.

How the authors handled the data: Amplification from reference gene primers served as the basis for estimated nucleated cell counts. The repertoire was sequenced with immunoSEQ multiplex PCR; TCRdb's copy has only in-frame clones and lacks some. That table gives V, J and clone size, and the DNA gave D and trimming. In the table there are approximately 380,000 clones, approximately 90% of which are singletons. Germline trimming cut 5 bases from V and 6 bases from J; bases unmatched to any gene: 4. The CDR3 totals 13 residues. CDR1 and CDR2 from the germline V gene are SNHLY and FYNNEI. All exposed participants met a person with COVID-19 within 2 weeks before entering the study.

Material for sequencing was PBMCs or T cells enriched from blood (not recorded which). The chain links TRBV2 to TRBJ1-2; 9 nucleotides align to TRBD1. The sequence came from a woman between 35 and 50 years old who had been exposed to COVID-19. In DNA, the CDR3 is TGTGCCAGCAGTCTGGACAGGGGAAATGGCTACACCTTC. Translation: CASSLDRGNGYTF.